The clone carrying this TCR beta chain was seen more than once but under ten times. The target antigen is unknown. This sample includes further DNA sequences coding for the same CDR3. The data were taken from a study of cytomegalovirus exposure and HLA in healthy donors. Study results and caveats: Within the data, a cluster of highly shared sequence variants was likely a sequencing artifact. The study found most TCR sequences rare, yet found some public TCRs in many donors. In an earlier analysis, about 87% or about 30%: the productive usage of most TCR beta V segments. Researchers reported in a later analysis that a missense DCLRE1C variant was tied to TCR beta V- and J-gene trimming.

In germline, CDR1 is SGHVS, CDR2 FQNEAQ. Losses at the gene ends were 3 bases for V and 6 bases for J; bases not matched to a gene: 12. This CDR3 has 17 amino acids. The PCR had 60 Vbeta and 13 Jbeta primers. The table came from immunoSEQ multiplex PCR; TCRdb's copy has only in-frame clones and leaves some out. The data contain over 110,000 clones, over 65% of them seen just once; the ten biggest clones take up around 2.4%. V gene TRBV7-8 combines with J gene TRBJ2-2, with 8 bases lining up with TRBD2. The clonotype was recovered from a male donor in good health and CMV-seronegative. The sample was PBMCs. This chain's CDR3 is CASSLPSPGLVPGELFF. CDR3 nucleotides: TGTGCCAGCAGCTTGCCCTCTCCGGGACTAGTTCCCGGGGAGCTGTTTTTT.